Each of the 3 T cell receptor beta chains below was sequenced from the same sample in a study of CD8+ T cells in alopecia areata. Sequencing relied on a cDNA template that was reverse transcribed from extracted RNA. Sequencing was performed with immunoSEQ multiplex PCR; in TCRdb, only in-frame clones are kept and a portion is missing. The sample yields hundreds of thousands of clones, approximately 61% seen once. The input for sequencing was CD4+ T cells sorted from blood, taken at week 0. These receptors were collected from a human donor with alopecia areata.

The V and J genes are TRBV18 and TRBJ2-1; weak D call: TRBD2 (6 bases). The ends were cut back, 4 bases at V and 0 bases at J, with 16 bases in the middle. CDR3 size: 17 residues. Per germline, CDR1 KGHSH and CDR2 LQKENI. In DNA form, the CDR3 reads TGTGCCAGCTCACGTCTGGGGGACTCAAGCTCCTACAATGAGCAGTTCTTC. Amino acids: CASSRLGDSSSYNEQFF. Supplemented by reference TRBV18 and TRBJ2-1, the full variable domain reads NAGVMQNPRHLVRRRGQEARLRCSPMKGHSHVYWYRQLPEEGLKFMVYLQKENIIDESGMPKERFSAEFPKEGPSILRIQQVVRGDSAAYFCASSRLGDSSSYNEQFFGPGTRLTVL.

This rearrangement joins TRBV19 to TRBJ2-2, with no clear D. The CDR3 is 14 residues long. V lost 2 bases to trimming and J lost 1 base, with 5 bases between them. Germline CDR1 reads LNHDA; CDR2 reads SQIVND (reference sequence). The chain's CDR3 is CASSISWNTGELFF. The CDR3 DNA is TGTGCCAGTAGTATAAGTTGGAACACCGGGGAGCTGTTTTTT.

With regard to this clone: Other DNA sequences in the sample encode the same CDR3. The rearrangement uses TRBV30 and TRBJ2-5; tentatively, D is TRBD1 (6 bases). V was trimmed by 3 bases and J by 4 bases, leaving 6 bases between them. This CDR3 is 11 amino acids long. Germline CDR1 GTSNPN, CDR2 SVGIG (reference sequence). The CDR3, as DNA: TGTGCCTGGAGGACAGGAGAGACCCAGTACTTC. This codes for CAWRTGETQYF. Looking up the rest from reference TRBV30 and TRBJ2-5 gives the full variable domain: SQTIHQWPATLVQPVGSPLSLECTVEGTSNPNLYWYRQAAGRGLQLLFYSVGIGQISSEVPQNLSASRPQDRQFILSSKKLLLSDSGFYLCAWRTGETQYFGPGTRLLVL.